A selection of T cell receptor beta chains follows, all from one sample in a study of cytomegalovirus exposure and HLA in healthy donors. Profiling relied on immunoSEQ multiplex PCR, and the TCRdb table lists in-frame clones only, not all of them. The sample lists about 170,000 clones; approximately 72% were seen once. The sample was PBMCs. The receptors shown here come from a human donor in good health. Each CDR3 is given with its conserved first and last residue. A D gene is named only where the DNA matches it firmly. Clone size is stated in some rows and not others, as once, few, many or a class when expanded.

J gene	V gene	D gene	clone size	CDR3 protein	CDR3 DNA
TRBJ2-7	TRBV27	TRBD1	-	CASRLGAGGRDEQYF	TGTGCCAGCCGCCTAGGGGCAGGGGGCCGCGACGAGCAGTACTTC
TRBJ2-5	TRBV7-9	-	-	CASSPRDNQETQYF	TGTGCCAGCAGCCCCCGGGACAACCAAGAGACCCAGTACTTC
TRBJ1-5	TRBV25-1	-	-	CASSMDGVEAQPQHF	TGTGCCAGCAGTATGGACGGCGTGGAGGCTCAGCCCCAGCATTTT
TRBJ1-1	TRBV9	-	-	CASSPRGDGVNTEAFF	TGTGCCAGCAGCCCCCGGGGGGACGGTGTGAACACTGAAGCTTTCTTT
TRBJ1-3	TRBV7-2	TRBD1	-	CASSPGTGFGNTIYF	TGTGCCAGCAGCCCAGGGACAGGGTTCGGAAACACCATATATTTT
TRBJ1-1	TRBV6-5	-	many	CASTAAGGGTEAFF	TGTGCCAGCACCGCGGCGGGGGGAGGGACTGAAGCTTTCTTT
TRBJ1-2	TRBV4-1	-	-	CASSLDGGGGVYGYTF	TGCGCCAGCAGCCTTGATGGTGGGGGAGGAGTCTATGGCTACACCTTC
TRBJ2-3	TRBV18	TRBD2	-	CASSPTSAWTDTQYF	TGTGCCAGCTCACCCACTAGCGCATGGACAGATACGCAGTATTTT
TRBJ2-1	TRBV7-9	TRBD2	once	CASSLALAEGNEQFF	TGTGCCAGCAGCTTAGCGCTAGCGGAGGGCAATGAGCAGTTCTTC
TRBJ1-5	TRBV4-3	-	-	CASSQGTTSNQPQHF	TGCGCCAGCAGCCAGGGGACAACGAGCAATCAGCCCCAGCATTTT
TRBJ1-1	TRBV5-4	TRBD1	-	CASSLAGRGGAGTEAFF	TGTGCCAGCAGCTTGGCGGGAAGAGGGGGCGCGGGCACTGAAGCTTTCTTT
TRBJ1-2	TRBV4-3	TRBD1	-	CASSQEDRGGSYTF	TGCGCCAGCAGCCAAGAGGACAGGGGAGGGAGCTACACCTTC
TRBJ1-5	TRBV2	TRBD1	-	CASSSQGGNQPQHF	TGTGCCAGCAGTTCACAGGGGGGTAATCAGCCCCAGCATTTT
TRBJ2-1	TRBV11-1	-	-	CASSFSGNHYNEQFF	TGTGCCAGCAGCTTTAGCGGAAATCACTACAATGAGCAGTTCTTC
TRBJ1-1	TRBV30	-	once	CAWSGGGNTEAFF	TGTGCCTGGAGTGGGGGGGGGAACACTGAAGCTTTCTTT
TRBJ1-5	TRBV27	TRBD1	-	CASSSPGQGAGQPQHF	TGTGCCAGCAGTTCACCGGGACAGGGGGCCGGGCAGCCCCAGCATTTT
TRBJ2-7	TRBV4-1	-	-	CASSQVKEDSFYEQYF	TGCGCCAGCAGCCAAGTGAAGGAGGACAGCTTCTACGAGCAGTACTTC
TRBJ1-2	TRBV6-5	-	many	CASSYSRGNYGYTF	TGTGCCAGCAGTTACTCCAGGGGAAACTATGGCTACACCTTC
TRBJ1-2	TRBV19	-	few	CASSIATETNYGYTF	TGTGCCAGTAGTATAGCGACAGAAACTAACTATGGCTACACCTTC
TRBJ1-5	TRBV6-1	TRBD1	-	CASSESGGYQPQHF	TGTGCCAGCAGTGAATCAGGGGGCTATCAGCCCCAGCATTTT
TRBJ2-1	TRBV27	TRBD1	-	CASTGQAYNEQFF	TGTGCCAGCACCGGACAGGCCTACAATGAGCAGTTCTTC
TRBJ2-2	TRBV5-5	-	-	CASSLAHQTGELFF	TGTGCCAGCAGCTTGGCCCATCAAACCGGGGAGCTGTTTTTT
TRBJ2-3	TRBV5-1	TRBD1	once	CASSGGTGGSADTQYF	TGCGCCAGCAGCGGCGGGACAGGGGGTAGTGCAGATACGCAGTATTTT
TRBJ1-2	TRBV10-3	-	-	CAILDGTSSYGYTF	TGTGCCATCTTGGACGGGACATCTAGCTATGGCTACACCTTC
TRBJ1-4	TRBV5-1	TRBD1	-	CASSAGTVGEKLFF	TGCGCCAGCAGCGCCGGGACAGTGGGTGAAAAACTGTTTTTT
TRBJ1-1	TRBV11-2	-	-	CASSIRTFSSAFF	TGTGCCAGCAGCATACGGACTTTTTCCTCCGCTTTCTTT
TRBJ2-7	TRBV29-1	TRBD1	few	CSVWTGGYEQYF	TGCAGCGTATGGACAGGGGGATACGAGCAGTACTTC
TRBJ2-2	TRBV18	TRBD2	-	CASSPLAGNTGELFF	TGTGCCAGCTCACCACTAGCGGGAAACACCGGGGAGCTGTTTTTT
TRBJ1-1	TRBV6-5	-	-	CASGPSSTGNTEAFF	TGTGCCAGTGGTCCCAGCTCGACTGGGAACACTGAAGCTTTCTTT
TRBJ2-7	TRBV7-9	TRBD1	-	CASSLATGTGRHEQYF	TGTGCCAGCAGCTTAGCCACCGGGACAGGGAGGCACGAGCAGTACTTC
TRBJ1-2	TRBV2	-	once	CASSDPSYGYTF	TGTGCCAGCAGTGATCCATCCTATGGCTACACCTTC
TRBJ2-7	TRBV6-6	TRBD2	-	CASSYSGTSEQYF	TGTGCCAGCAGTTACTCTGGGACTAGTGAGCAGTACTTC
TRBJ2-3	TRBV9	-	-	CASSVDTPDTQYF	TGTGCCAGCAGCGTGGACACCCCGGATACGCAGTATTTT
TRBJ2-7	TRBV5-1	-	-	CASSFYRVNYEQYF	TGCGCCAGCAGCTTTTACAGGGTAAACTACGAGCAGTACTTC
TRBJ1-3	TRBV4-1	-	-	CASSQDDSGGNTIYF	TGCGCCAGCAGCCAAGACGATAGCGGGGGAAACACCATATATTTT
TRBJ2-7	TRBV7-8	-	-	CASSSTNAAYEQYF	TGTGCCAGCAGCTCGACAAATGCTGCCTACGAGCAGTACTTC